This T cell receptor beta chain was sequenced for a study of control samples from healthy donors and cancer patients. Points on this clone: Its ends do not fully match the called genes, so a read error is possible.

The CDR3 totals 15 residues. CDR1 is SSHAT and CDR2 is FNYEAQ in the germline V gene (reference sequence). Using immunoSEQ multiplex PCR, the repertoire was profiled, and TCRdb retains in-frame clones only, with some absent. The data show roughly 150,000 clones, 93% seen once. This chain links TRBV7-7 with TRBJ2-1; 11 nucleotides agree with TRBD2. What was sequenced was blood. The receptor's source is a man aged 50 to 59 in good health. The CDR3: CASSLGLAERGEQFF. In DNA, the CDR3 is TGTGCTAGCAGCCTGGGACTAGCGGAGAGGGGTGAGCAGTTCTTC.